This TCR beta chain is from a study of cytomegalovirus exposure and HLA in healthy donors. The assay was immunoSEQ multiplex PCR, and TCRdb's table has in-frame clones only and misses some. The table includes fewer than 75,000 clones, approximately 95% detected once. There are 16 residues in the CDR3. Trimming took 0 bases from V and 0 from J, leaving 12 bases between them. From germline, CDR1 is SGHTS and CDR2 YDEGEE. This chain joins TRBV5-8 and TRBJ1-1; no clear D gene. Sequencing was done on a sample of PBMCs. The receptor was derived from a man between 18 and 29 years old in good health and CMV-seronegative. The CDR3 DNA reads as TGTGCCAGCAGCTTGGCCGTCATGGGCATGAACACTGAAGCTTTCTTT. This translates into CASSLAVMGMNTEAFF.